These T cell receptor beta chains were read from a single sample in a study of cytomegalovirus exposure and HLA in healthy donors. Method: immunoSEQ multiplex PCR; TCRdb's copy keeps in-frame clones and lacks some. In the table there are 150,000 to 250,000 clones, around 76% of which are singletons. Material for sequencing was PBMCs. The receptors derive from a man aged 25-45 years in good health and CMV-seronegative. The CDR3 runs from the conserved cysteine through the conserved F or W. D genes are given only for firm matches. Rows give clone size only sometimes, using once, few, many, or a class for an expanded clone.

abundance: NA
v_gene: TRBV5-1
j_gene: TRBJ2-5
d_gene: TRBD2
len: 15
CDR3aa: CASSTGGTSEETQYF
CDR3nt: TGCGCCAGCAGCACCGGCGGGACTAGCGAAGAGACCCAGTACTTC

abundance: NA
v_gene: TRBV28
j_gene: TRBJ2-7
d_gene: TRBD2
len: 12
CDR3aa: CATGGKTYEQYF
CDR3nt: TGTGCCACGGGGGGGAAAACCTACGAGCAGTACTTC

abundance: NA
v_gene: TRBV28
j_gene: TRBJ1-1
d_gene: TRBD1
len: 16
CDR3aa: CASKETGGPKYTEAFF
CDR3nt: TGTGCCAGCAAGGAGACAGGGGGTCCTAAATACACTGAAGCTTTCTTT

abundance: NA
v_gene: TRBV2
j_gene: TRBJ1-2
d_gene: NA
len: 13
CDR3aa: CASSATGNYGYTF
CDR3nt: TGTGCCAGCAGTGCAACAGGGAACTATGGCTACACCTTC

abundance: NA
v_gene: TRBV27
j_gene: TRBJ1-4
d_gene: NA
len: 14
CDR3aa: CASSLLGVGEKLFF
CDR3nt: TGTGCCAGCAGTTTATTAGGGGTCGGAGAAAAACTGTTTTTT

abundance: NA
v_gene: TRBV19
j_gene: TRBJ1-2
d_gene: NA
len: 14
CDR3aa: CASSAPELYPGYTF
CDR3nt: TGTGCCAGTAGTGCGCCTGAGCTCTATCCTGGCTACACCTTC

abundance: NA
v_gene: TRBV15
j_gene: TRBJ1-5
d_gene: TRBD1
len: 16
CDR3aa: CATTERTGALNQPQHF
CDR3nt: TGTGCCACCACCGAACGGACAGGGGCACTCAATCAGCCCCAGCATTTT

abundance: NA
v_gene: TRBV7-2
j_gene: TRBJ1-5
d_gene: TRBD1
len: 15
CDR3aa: CASSAGQGDSQPQHF
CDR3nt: TGTGCCAGCAGCGCGGGACAGGGAGATTCTCAGCCCCAGCATTTT

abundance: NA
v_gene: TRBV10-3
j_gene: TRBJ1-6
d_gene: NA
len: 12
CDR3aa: CATGRENSPLHF
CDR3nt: TGTGCCACAGGACGGGAGAATTCACCCCTCCACTTT

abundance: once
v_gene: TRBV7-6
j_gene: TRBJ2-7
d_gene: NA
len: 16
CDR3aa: CASSVAAGEADYEQYF
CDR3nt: TGTGCCAGCAGCGTAGCCGCCGGGGAAGCGGACTACGAGCAGTACTTC

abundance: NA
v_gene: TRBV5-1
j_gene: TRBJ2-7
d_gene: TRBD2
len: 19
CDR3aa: CASSLIVSSGPPQSYEQYF
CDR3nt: TGCGCCAGCAGCTTGATCGTGTCTAGCGGGCCTCCGCAATCCTACGAGCAGTACTTC

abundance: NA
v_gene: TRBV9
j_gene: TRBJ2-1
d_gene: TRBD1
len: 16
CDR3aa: CASSGGDRIVGNEQFF
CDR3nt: TGTGCCAGCAGCGGAGGGGACAGAATTGTTGGGAATGAGCAGTTCTTC

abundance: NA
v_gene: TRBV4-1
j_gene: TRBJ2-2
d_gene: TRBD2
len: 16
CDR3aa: CASSQLAGGSMGELFF
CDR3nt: TGCGCCAGCAGCCAACTAGCGGGAGGGTCTATGGGGGAGCTGTTTTTT

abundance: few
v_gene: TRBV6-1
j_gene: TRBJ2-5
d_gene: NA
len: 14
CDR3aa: CASSGRTQGETQYF
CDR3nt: TGTGCCAGCAGTGGAAGGACACAAGGCGAGACCCAGTACTTC

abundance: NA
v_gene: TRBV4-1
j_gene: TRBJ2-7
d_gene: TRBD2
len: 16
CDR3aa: CASSLGLAASSYEQYF
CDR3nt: TGCGCCAGCAGCCTGGGACTAGCGGCGAGCTCCTACGAGCAGTACTTC

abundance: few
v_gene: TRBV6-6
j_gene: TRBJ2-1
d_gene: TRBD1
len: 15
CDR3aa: CASINRDRGINEQFF
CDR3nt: TGTGCCAGCATCAACCGGGACAGGGGGATAAATGAGCAGTTCTTC

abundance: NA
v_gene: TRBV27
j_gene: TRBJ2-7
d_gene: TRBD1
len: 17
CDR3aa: CASTDRGRVSSRYEQYF
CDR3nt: TGTGCCAGCACTGACAGGGGCCGGGTTAGCTCTCGCTACGAGCAGTACTTC

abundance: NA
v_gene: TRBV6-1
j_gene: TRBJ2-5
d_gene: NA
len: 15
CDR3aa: CASSEGRDRQETQYF
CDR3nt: TGTGCCAGCAGTGAAGGGAGGGACCGCCAAGAGACCCAGTACTTC

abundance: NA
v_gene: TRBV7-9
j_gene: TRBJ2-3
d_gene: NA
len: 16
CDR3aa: CASSLAVLLETDTQYF
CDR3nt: TGTGCCAGCAGCTTAGCGGTTTTACTAGAAACAGATACGCAGTATTTT

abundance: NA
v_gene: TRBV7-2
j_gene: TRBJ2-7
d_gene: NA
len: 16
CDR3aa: CASSLDLRRPFYEQYF
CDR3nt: TGTGCCAGCAGCTTAGATCTCAGGCGTCCTTTCTACGAGCAGTACTTC

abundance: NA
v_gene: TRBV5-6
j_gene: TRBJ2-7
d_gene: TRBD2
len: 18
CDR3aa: CASSLDPASGRAGYEQYF
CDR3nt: TGTGCCAGCAGCTTGGATCCCGCTAGCGGGAGGGCCGGGTACGAGCAGTACTTC

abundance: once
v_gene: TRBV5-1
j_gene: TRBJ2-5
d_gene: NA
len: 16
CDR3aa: CASSLNGLGVSETQYF
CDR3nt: TGCGCCAGCAGCTTGAACGGGCTGGGAGTTTCAGAGACCCAGTACTTC

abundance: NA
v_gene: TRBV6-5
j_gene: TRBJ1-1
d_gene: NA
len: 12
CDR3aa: CASSSQGQGAFF
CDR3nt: TGTGCCAGCAGTTCTCAGGGGCAGGGAGCTTTCTTT

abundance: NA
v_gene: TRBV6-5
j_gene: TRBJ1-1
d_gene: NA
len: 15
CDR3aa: CASSYSWQVNTEAFF
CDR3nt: TGTGCCAGCAGTTACTCTTGGCAGGTTAACACTGAAGCTTTCTTT

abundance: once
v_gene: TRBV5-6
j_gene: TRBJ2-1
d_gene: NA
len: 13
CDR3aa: CASSLAPGLEQFF
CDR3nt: TGTGCCAGCAGCTTGGCCCCGGGGTTGGAGCAGTTCTTC

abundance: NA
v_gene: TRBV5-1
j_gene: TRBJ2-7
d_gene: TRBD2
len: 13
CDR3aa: CASSLEREREQYF
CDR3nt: TGCGCCAGCAGCTTGGAGCGGGAGAGGGAGCAGTACTTC

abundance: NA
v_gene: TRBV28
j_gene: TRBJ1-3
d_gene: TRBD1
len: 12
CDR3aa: CASGQGQNTIYF
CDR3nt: TGTGCCTCAGGACAGGGGCAAAACACCATATATTTT

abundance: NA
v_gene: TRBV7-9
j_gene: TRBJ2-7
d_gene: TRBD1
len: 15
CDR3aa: CASSLPGQGIYEQYF
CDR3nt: TGTGCCAGCAGTTTACCGGGACAGGGTATTTACGAGCAGTACTTC

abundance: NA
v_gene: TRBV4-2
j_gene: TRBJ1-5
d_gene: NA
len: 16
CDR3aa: CASSQDGQSSNQPQHF
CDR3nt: TGTGCCAGCAGCCAAGACGGACAGTCGAGCAATCAGCCCCAGCATTTT

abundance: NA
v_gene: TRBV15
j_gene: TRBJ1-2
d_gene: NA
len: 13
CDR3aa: CATRPQGFGGYTF
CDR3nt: TGTGCCACCAGGCCACAGGGCTTCGGGGGCTACACCTTC

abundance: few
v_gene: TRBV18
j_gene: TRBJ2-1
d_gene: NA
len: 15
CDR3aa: CASSPRIADAYEQFF
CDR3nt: TGTGCCAGCTCACCAAGGATAGCGGATGCGTATGAGCAGTTCTTC

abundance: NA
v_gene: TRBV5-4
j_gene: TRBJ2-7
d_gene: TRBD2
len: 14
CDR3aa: CASSRGTSGYEQYF
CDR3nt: TGTGCCAGCAGCCGTGGGACTAGCGGCTACGAGCAGTACTTC

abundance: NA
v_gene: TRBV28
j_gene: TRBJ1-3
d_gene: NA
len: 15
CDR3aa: CASSFGSASGNTIYF
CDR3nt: TGTGCCAGCAGTTTCGGGAGCGCTTCTGGAAACACCATATATTTT

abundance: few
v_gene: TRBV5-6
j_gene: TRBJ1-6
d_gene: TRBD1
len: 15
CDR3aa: CASSLGQGYNSPLHF
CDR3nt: TGTGCCAGCAGCTTGGGACAGGGCTATAATTCACCCCTCCACTTT

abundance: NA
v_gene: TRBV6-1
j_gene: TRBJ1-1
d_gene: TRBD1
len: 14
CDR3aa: CATTYRTGITEAFF
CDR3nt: TGTGCCACTACATATAGGACAGGGATCACTGAAGCTTTCTTT

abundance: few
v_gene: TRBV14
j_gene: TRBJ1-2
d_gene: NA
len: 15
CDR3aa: CASSRVQGPYYGYTF
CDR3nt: TGTGCCAGCAGCCGAGTGCAGGGGCCCTACTATGGCTACACCTTC

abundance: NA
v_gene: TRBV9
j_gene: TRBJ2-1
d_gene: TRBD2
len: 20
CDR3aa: CASSLRTSGRATSSYNEQFF
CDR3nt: TGTGCCAGCAGCCTCAGGACTAGCGGCAGAGCCACCAGCTCCTACAATGAGCAGTTCTTC

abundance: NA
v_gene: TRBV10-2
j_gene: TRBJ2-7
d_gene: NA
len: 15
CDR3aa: CASLITVDSSYEQYF
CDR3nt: TGCGCCAGCCTTATAACAGTGGATAGCTCCTACGAGCAGTACTTC

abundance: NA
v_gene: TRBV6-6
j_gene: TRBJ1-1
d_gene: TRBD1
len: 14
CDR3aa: CASSYRARGTEAFF
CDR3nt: TGTGCCAGCAGTTACCGGGCCAGGGGGACTGAAGCTTTCTTT

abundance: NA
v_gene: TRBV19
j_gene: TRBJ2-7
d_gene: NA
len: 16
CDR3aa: CASSRRLQGSGYEQYF
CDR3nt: TGTGCCAGTAGTCGCCGTTTACAGGGATCCGGCTACGAGCAGTACTTC

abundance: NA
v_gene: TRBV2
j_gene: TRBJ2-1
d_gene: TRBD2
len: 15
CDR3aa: CASITGGGGNNEQFF
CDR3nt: TGTGCCAGCATCACGGGGGGTGGGGGGAACAATGAGCAGTTCTTC